One and the same sample provided the 21 T cell receptor beta chains below, sequenced in a study of T-cell memory formation after mild COVID-19. TCRdb re-derived calls from the 5' RACE reads in MiXCR, one entry per CDR3 protein. The sample lists about 350,000 distinct CDR3 sequences; roughly 19% were seen once. The material sequenced was PBMCs or a T cell subset sorted from them (not recorded which). Receptors were obtained from a man aged 18 to 30 who had mild COVID-19 (a few samples of this study predate the infection). Cell type and time point are not known.

The chain links TRBV7-9 to TRBJ2-7; D remains unclear. Germline CDR1 and CDR2: SEHNR and FQNEAQ (reference sequence). Trimming took off 1 base at V and 4 bases at J, with 8 bases between the two ends. The CDR3 sequence is 13 residues long. The CDR3 bases are TGTGCCAGCAGCTTAGGGGCTAGATACGAGCAGTACTTC. The encoded protein is CASSLGARYEQYF.

V usage is TRBV7-2 and J usage is TRBJ2-7, with D possibly TRBD1 on 5 matching bases. V lost 2 bases and J lost 2, with 13 bases in between. The germline gives CDR1 SGHTA, CDR2 FQGNSA. This CDR3 is built from 15 residues. The DNA of the CDR3 is TGTGCCAGCAGCTTAAGTGCGTACAGGACCTACGAGCAGTACTTC. Translation: CASSLSAYRTYEQYF.

The chain carries TRBV29-1 and TRBJ1-2; D is ambiguous. The V gene lost 4 bases and the J gene lost 2 bases, with 5 bases spanning the gap. Germline CDR1 SQVTM, CDR2 ANQGSEA. The CDR3 length is 11 residues. The CDR3 DNA is TGCAGCGTTGCGGGGAACTATGGCTACACCTTC. This sequence encodes CSVAGNYGYTF.

The V call is TRBV7-9, the J call TRBJ2-2; D is undetermined. Trimming removed 5 bases at V and 7 bases at J, with 8 bases between. The germline gives CDR1 SEHNR, CDR2 FQNEAQ (reference sequence). CDR3 length: 12 residues. The CDR3 spells CASSNHIGELFF. CDR3 nucleotides: TGTGCCAGCAGCAACCACATCGGGGAGCTGTTTTTT.

The chain couples TRBV5-1 to TRBJ2-3, with D perhaps matching TRBD2 (5 bases). This CDR3 is 14 amino acids long. Germline CDR1 reads SGHRS; CDR2 reads YFSETQ. The V and J ends lost 2 bases and 3 bases respectively, with 10 bases between them. CDR3 sequence: CASSFGDQTDTQYF. The DNA for the CDR3 is TGCGCCAGCAGCTTCGGGGATCAGACAGATACGCAGTATTTT.

The chain combines TRBV6-6 with TRBJ2-2, with 10 bases fitting TRBD2. CDR1 is MNHNY, CDR2 SVGAGI, per germline (reference sequence). Trimming removed 7 bases from V and 5 bases from J; junction bases left unmatched: 7. This CDR3 has 15 amino acids. This CDR3 is CASIERGGGTGELFF. In nucleotides, the CDR3 is TGTGCCAGCATAGAGCGGGGGGGCGGTACCGGGGAGCTGTTTTTT.

Notes on this clonotype: One end of the junction fails to match germline, which may point to a read error. The chain joins TRBV7-3 to TRBJ1-6, with D possibly TRBD1 on 5 matching bases. The CDR3 spans 13 residues. Per germline, CDR1 SGHTA and CDR2 FQGTGA. The CDR3 bases are TGTGCCAGCAGCAATGGGGCTTATTCACCCCTCAACTTT. Its translation is CASSNGAYSPLNF.

This chain connects TRBV20-1 to TRBJ2-3; maybe TRBD2 (6 bases). Trimming cost V 3 bases and J 1 base, with 14 bases left between them. This CDR3 is 15 amino acids long. Per germline, CDR1 DFQATT and CDR2 SNEGSKA (reference sequence). In DNA form, the CDR3 reads TGCAGTGCTAGGGGACTCGGAGGGGGCACAGATACGCAGTATTTT. Protein: CSARGLGGGTDTQYF.

This clonotype has more than one count but fewer than ten. V and J are TRBV11-2 and TRBJ2-2; TRBD1 is a possible D gene (5 bases). This CDR3 contains 15 residues. V gave up 3 bases and J gave up 0 bases, with 8 bases separating them. Germline V gene lookup returns CDR1 SGHAT and CDR2 FQNNGV. CDR3 bases: TGTGCCAGCAGCTTGGGGCCCGCGAACACCGGGGAGCTGTTTTTT. Translation: CASSLGPANTGELFF.

The sample holds many counts of this clonotype. The CDR3 DNA reads as TGCAGTGCCGCATCCGGTTCAGATACGCAGTATTTT. Translating it yields CSAASGSDTQYF. The V gene is TRBV20-1, the J gene TRBJ2-3; no reliable D call. Trimming took off 6 bases at V and 4 bases at J, with 11 bases between the two ends. The CDR3 has 12 amino acids. Germline lookup yields CDR1 DFQATT and CDR2 SNEGSKA (reference sequence).

In its sample, this clonotype was seen a few times. The genes are TRBV5-1 and TRBJ1-2, with D tentatively TRBD1 (5 bases). Per the germline V gene, CDR1 is SGHRS and CDR2 is YFSETQ. V was cut by 5 bases and J by 4 bases, with 15 bases left in between. The CDR3 sequence is 14 residues long. CDR3 loop: CASRLQTDPYGYTF. CDR3 bases: TGCGCCAGCAGACTTCAGACAGACCCCTATGGCTACACCTTC.

The gene calls are TRBV29-1 and TRBJ2-7; no clear D gene. Germline V gene lookup returns CDR1 SQVTM and CDR2 ANQGSEA. This CDR3 has 13 residues. Trimming removed 6 bases from V and 1 base from J, with 13 bases in between. CDR3 amino acids: CSVAATVSYEQYF. Written as DNA, the CDR3 is TGCAGCGTCGCGGCGACGGTTTCCTACGAGCAGTACTTC.

The rearrangement links TRBV7-2 to TRBJ1-2; D is ambiguous. From germline, CDR1 is SGHTA and CDR2 FQGNSA. This CDR3 spans 12 amino acids. Trimming removed 10 bases at V and 0 bases at J, with 9 bases between. DNA for the CDR3: TGTGCCACCCAAGGGACTAACTATGGCTACACCTTC. Translating gives CATQGTNYGYTF.

The J gene is TRBJ1-5, the V gene TRBV4-1; D gene uncertain. Germline V lookup: CDR1 MGHRA, CDR2 YSYEKL. The V end was cut by 3 bases, the J end by 0 bases, with 9 bases between. The CDR3 runs to 15 residues. This chain's CDR3 is CASSQRHHSNQPQHF. Here the CDR3 DNA reads TGCGCCAGCAGCCAGCGACACCATAGCAATCAGCCCCAGCATTTT.

This clonotype was detected a few times. The chain recombines TRBV10-3 with TRBJ2-3; either TRBD1 or TRBD2 may fit D (5 bases each). The CDR3 extends over 14 amino acids. V dropped 4 bases and J dropped 3 bases, with 11 bases sitting between them. Germline loops: CDR1 ENHRY, CDR2 SYGVKD. The CDR3 here is CAISAEGRTDTQYF. The CDR3 region has the DNA TGTGCCATCAGTGCTGAGGGGCGAACAGATACGCAGTATTTT.

Only a few counts were recorded for this clonotype. V and J are TRBV11-3 and TRBJ1-1; D not resolved. This CDR3 has 13 amino acids. CDR1 is SGHNT, CDR2 YENEEA, per germline. The germline V and J ends were trimmed by 5 bases and 1 base, with 8 bases remaining between them. CDR3 residues: CASSPNTNTEAFF. The CDR3 DNA sequence: TGTGCCAGCAGCCCAAACACGAACACTGAAGCTTTCTTT.

This clonotype was detected many times. The chain joins TRBV10-2 to TRBJ2-3; 8 nucleotides align to TRBD2. Trimming took 7 bases from V and 4 from J; bases not matched to a gene: 4. This CDR3 region has 13 residues. The germline gives CDR1 WSHSY, CDR2 SAAADI. CDR3 in DNA: TGCGCCAGCAAAGCGGGGGAACCAGATACGCAGTATTTT. Amino acid sequence: CASKAGEPDTQYF.

About this clonotype: One end of the junction varies from germline; a read error may be responsible. The CDR3 here is CDSSFPAGGTDTQYF. CDR3 DNA sequence: TGTGACAGCAGCTTCCCGGCGGGGGGCACAGATACGCAGTATTTT. The chain links TRBV7-9 to TRBJ2-3; 7 bases map to TRBD2. This CDR3 region has 15 residues. Germline V lookup: CDR1 SEHNR, CDR2 FQNEAQ (reference sequence).

This clonotype was picked up one time. The gene calls are TRBV7-2 and TRBJ1-6; 9 nucleotides agree with TRBD1. The trim removed 1 base at V and 16 bases at J, leaving 11 bases unmatched. This CDR3 is 15 amino acids long. CDR1 and CDR2 (germline): SGHTA, FQGNSA. CDR3 sequence: CASSLGGDRVASLHF. The CDR3 coding sequence is TGTGCCAGCAGCTTAGGGGGGGACAGGGTAGCGTCGCTCCACTTT.

This clonotype was seen a few times. The chain links TRBV20-1 to TRBJ2-5; 8 bases line up with TRBD2. This CDR3 has 15 amino acids. The V segment lost 3 bases and the J segment 4 bases; nucleotides outside the gene matches: 10. Germline V gene sequence: CDR1 DFQATT, CDR2 SNEGSKA (reference sequence). Here the CDR3 reads CSASGGAIRLETQYF. For the CDR3, the DNA is TGCAGTGCTAGCGGGGGGGCTATTCGGCTAGAGACCCAGTACTTC.

The chain carries TRBV5-1 and TRBJ1-6, with 9 bases matching TRBD1. This CDR3 region has 15 residues. V shed 4 bases, J shed 5 bases, and the junction held 4 bases outside the gene matches. The germline V gene encodes CDR1 SGHRS and CDR2 YFSETQ. CDR3 coding DNA: TGCGCCAGCAGCAGACGGACAGGGGATAATTCACCCCTCCACTTT. It specifies CASSRRTGDNSPLHF. Looking up the rest from reference TRBV5-1 and TRBJ1-6 gives the full variable domain: KAGVTQTPRYLIKTRGQQVTLSCSPISGHRSVSWYQQTPGQGLQFLFEYFSETQRNKGNFPGRFSGRQFSNSRSEMNVSTLELGDSALYLCASSRRTGDNSPLHFGNGTRLTVT.